This T cell receptor beta chain appears in the sequencing data of a study of beta chain features in type 1 diabetes. General study points: Naive, central memory and regulatory TCRB repertoires appeared more similar among patients than healthy donors. Patients with Type 1 diabetes showed moderately but significantly shorter TCRB CDR3s in all four CD4+ subsets.

In total, each donor contributed a single heparinised blood draw that averaged about 100 mL. The authors sorted CD4+ naive, central memory, regulatory and stem cell-like memory cells via CD45RO/CCR7/CD25/CD127/CD95/CD27. The entirety of the isolated RNA underwent reverse transcription, so expressed TCRB transcripts were sequenced. Libraries were prepared by immunoSEQ multiplex PCR; TCRdb keeps only in-frame clonotypes and omits some of them. This table has more than 250,000 clones, roughly 15% appearing once. The V end lost 0 bases, the J end lost 1 base, and 11 bases lay between the germline ends. Germline CDR1 and CDR2: LGHNA and YSLEER. The CDR3 is 16 residues long. Note on this clone: The antigen is undetermined.

The V gene is TRBV4-3, the J gene TRBJ2-3; the D is unclear. The sequence derives from a man aged 18 to 35 with type 1 diabetes. The sequencing sample was made of naive CD4+ T cells from blood. The CDR3 coding sequence is TGCGCCAGCAGCCAAGAAGACTCCTTCCGCACAGATACGCAGTATTTT. This translates into CASSQEDSFRTDTQYF.